This T cell receptor (beta chain) was identified during a study of blood T cell repertoires in COVID-19. The CDR3 covers 9 residues. Trimming stripped 7 bases from V and 12 bases from J, with 9 bases between. The method was immunoSEQ multiplex PCR; TCRdb's version includes in-frame clones alone and lacks a portion of them. The repertoire holds some 260,000 clones, with over 75% as singletons. This clonotype was obtained from a woman between 65 and 79 years old with COVID-19, enrolled during active disease. Sequencing was carried out using peripheral blood. The chain uses TRBV23-1 and TRBJ1-2, with D hard to call. TRBV23-1 is an open reading frame whose function is uncertain. The CDR3 loop reads CASNPGHTF. The CDR3 nucleotides read TGCGCCAGCAATCCAGGTCACACCTTC.